This T cell receptor (beta chain) comes out of a study of blood T cell repertoires in COVID-19. Whole-study context: T cells, B-cell-depleted T cells, or PBMCs supplied cDNA or gDNA.

Generated by immunoSEQ multiplex PCR, the TCRdb table keeps only in-frame clones and is missing some. The table shows about 120,000 clones, with 78% occurring only once. This receptor was taken from a man between 65 and 85 years old with acute or convalescent COVID-19. The sequenced sample was peripheral blood.

CDR3 residues: CASSSLRASGLYEQYF. CDR3 sequence (DNA): TGTGCCAGCAGCTCTCTACGGGCTAGCGGCCTATACGAGCAGTACTTC. This chain joins TRBV3-1 (or the pseudogene TRBV3-2) and TRBJ2-7; 7 bases agree with TRBD2. V shed 5 bases and J 4 bases; nucleotides not matched to a gene: 14. The CDR3 is 16 amino acids. The V gene's germline CDR1 is LGHDT and CDR2 YNNKEL (reference sequence).